This is a list of T cell receptor beta chains from one sample in a study of a mutant IDH1 vaccine in newly diagnosed glioma. Data came from immunoSEQ multiplex PCR; TCRdb stores just in-frame clones and leaves some out. Of under 150,000 clones in the sample, 85% to 90% were seen once. Their target antigens are unknown. The material was PBMCs, obtained from a glioma patient whose treatment included an IDH1 peptide vaccine. All receptors derive from a woman in her forties or fifties with glioma. Both conserved end residues are part of each CDR3. Fields, in order: V gene, J gene, CDR3 protein.

V: TRBV28; J: TRBJ2-3; CDR3: CASSLAGEADTQYF
V: TRBV18; J: TRBJ1-3; CDR3: CASSPANQGPLNTIYF
V: TRBV19; J: TRBJ2-5; CDR3: CASSEYLGGPPAAETQYF
V: TRBV2; J: TRBJ2-2; CDR3: CASSYSGALTGELFF
V: TRBV30; J: TRBJ1-4; CDR3: CAWSVRTVDEKLFF
V: TRBV11-2; J: TRBJ2-5; CDR3: CASSVGQGAETQYF
V: TRBV11-2; J: TRBJ2-1; CDR3: CASSLVPWDGGEQFF
V: TRBV6-5; J: TRBJ2-1; CDR3: CASSYSGGSIGEQFF
V: TRBV5-5; J: TRBJ2-6; CDR3: CASSFEGAIGANVLTF
V: TRBV28; J: TRBJ1-2; CDR3: CASRTSPTGQGLGYTF
V: TRBV28; J: TRBJ2-1; CDR3: CASSSGQLLYNEQFF
V: TRBV11-2; J: TRBJ1-4; CDR3: CASSLGQFRQNEKLFF
V: TRBV5-1; J: TRBJ1-1; CDR3: CASSLGEGGQNTEAFF
V: TRBV15; J: TRBJ2-2; CDR3: CATGWRTSETGELFF
V: TRBV11-2; J: TRBJ2-1; CDR3: CASSTRTSGEQFF
V: TRBV10-3; J: TRBJ2-5; CDR3: CAISGGTERETQYF